This T cell receptor (beta chain) is drawn from a study of graft-versus-host responses after intestinal transplantation (dated by TCRdb to the early 2020s). With respect to the entire study: The transplants that recipients got were multivisceral, liver-intestinal, or isolated intestinal. Every recipient was given anti-thymocyte globulin induction, then maintenance tacrolimus and steroids for roughly three years. After intestinal transplantation, graft-versus-host and host-versus-graft alloreactive T cell clones in the graft, circulation and bone marrow were tracked using bulk TCR-beta CDR3 sequencing. Alloreactive clones were identified by sequencing pre-transplant mixed lymphocyte reaction products and comparing them with unstimulated pre-transplant donor and recipient T cells. The cohort enrolled 24 intestinal transplant recipients, one of whom was a retransplant, and a few patients without pretransplant specimens were excluded. Donor T cell macrochimerism was defined as a peak of at least 4% donor T cells among recipient peripheral blood mononuclear cells. Rather than being sequenced by the commercial service, samples from a few later patients were sequenced in-house on an Illumina MiSeq and processed with MiXCR. What the research found in general, with its limitations: Early after transplant, peak levels of circulating GvH clones were associated with declines in HvG clones. The conclusions were limited by the relatively low number and heterogeneity of the intestinal transplant patients. GvH clones were detected in recipient bone marrow, and some appeared earlier in ileal mucosa or blood, consistent with an intestinal mucosal origin. Patients with donor T cell macrochimerism had high GvH to HvG T cell clonal ratios in their allografts.

The time point label, read with the paper, signifies: cells obtained before transplantation from donor or recipient. In the mixed lymphocyte reactions, roughly 200,000 CFSE-labeled pre-transplant responders were plated with roughly 200,000 irradiated violet-dye-labeled stimulators and cultured for 6 days. Proliferating CD3+CD4+CFSE-low and CD3+CD8+CFSE-low responder cells were FACS-sorted on a BD Influx sorter after the mixed lymphocyte reaction. As for this clone: No much larger clone exists at a distance of one base, and base qualities are not known.

V is reduced by 1 base and J by 8 bases, leaving a spacing of 13 bases between them. The CDR3, from cysteine to phenylalanine, totals 14 residues. CDR3 DNA is the only sequence kept; it has 42 bases, read in frame from the first base. Taken from the germline V gene (reference sequence), the CDR1 and CDR2 loops are SGHNT and YYREEE. Library preparation employed the immunoSEQ multiplex PCR assay. For most patients, genomic DNA was isolated with the Qiagen DNeasy Blood and Tissue Kit and sent frozen to Adaptive Biotechnologies for TCR sequencing. For most patients, genomic DNA was subjected to high-throughput TCR-beta CDR3 sequencing by Adaptive Biotechnologies. The paper's processing steps were these. TCR sequencing data were retrieved from Adaptive's ImmunoSEQ software for some 19 patients, whereas three other patients were processed with MiXCR and VDJtools. CD4 versus CD8 sorting errors were corrected by removing sequences found in both subsets at a frequency ratio below 5:1. CDR3 nucleotide sequences shared between donor and recipient were removed because the origin of such sequences could not be assigned. Alloreactive clones required at least 2-fold expansion over unstimulated cells and minimum CFSE-low frequency of 0.002% (template counts) or 0.001% (read counts). Mappable clones were those detected in sequenced pre-transplant spleen, lymph node, or MLR CFSE-low populations of the donor or recipient. The cumulative frequency of alloreactive clones was calculated as a percentage of all sequences, weighted by copy number. TCRdb retrieved this table from immuneACCESS and kept in-frame rearrangements only. Not all clones are present; in checked studies, unresolved V genes account for under half, and no reason is known for the remainder. D and trimming were read from the DNA, whereas the V and J calls and clone size are those reported in that table. The table for this sample lists around 5,000 clones; approximately 24% of them were counted only once. Of the sample, 3% to 4% falls within the top ten clones.

This clonotype was obtained from a human patient who was an organ donor for intestinal transplantation. Sequences were derived from alloreactive CD4+ T cells from a mixed lymphocyte reaction culture, sampled before transplantation. Reading the label with the study, this specimen's cell subset or site is: CFSE-low proliferating T cells sorted from roughly 6-day pre-transplant mixed lymphocyte reaction (GvH or HvG direction). The V and J segments used are TRBV5-4 and TRBJ2-4, with the D gene call left open. The DNA sequence is as follows: TGTGCCAGCAGCTTGAACACCCCATTTGACATTCAGTACTTC. Its amino acids are CASSLNTPFDIQYF. Reference TRBV5-4 and TRBJ2-4 proteins supply the regions before and after the CDR3; the full variable domain is: ETGVTQSPTHLIKTRGQQVTLRCSSQSGHNTVSWYQQALGQGPQFIFQYYREEENGRGNFPPRFSGLQFPNYSSELNVNALELDDSALYLCASSLNTPFDIQYFGAGTRLSVL.